This TCR beta chain was obtained from a study of cytomegalovirus exposure and HLA in healthy donors. The primer mix had 60 Vbeta and 13 Jbeta primers. Clones were sequenced by immunoSEQ multiplex PCR, and TCRdb holds only the in-frame ones, with some missing. In the table there are some 140,000 clones, 76% of which are singletons. Germline V lookup: CDR1 KGHSY, CDR2 FQNENV. With 1 base clipped from V and 6 bases from J, the junction kept 17 bases outside the gene matches. The CDR3 totals 20 residues. The source material was PBMCs. This clonotype was sampled from a female donor in good health and CMV-seropositive. The rearrangement uses TRBV16 and TRBJ2-1; TRBD2 matches 11 bases. The CDR3 is CASSQFRLAGRIGPPNEQFF. CDR3 bases: TGTGCCAGCAGCCAATTCCGACTAGCGGGGCGAATCGGCCCCCCCAATGAGCAGTTCTTC.